The 20 T cell receptor beta chains listed next were all sequenced from one sample in a study of identical twins. Using its own MiXCR run on the 5' RACE reads, TCRdb lists one record per CDR3 protein. The repertoire holds 240,000 or so distinct CDR3 sequences, roughly a tenth seen once, with 9% to 10% in the top ten. Material for sequencing was memory T cells sorted from blood. The receptors here all came from a man aged 45 to 65 in good health.

This clonotype was detected ten times or more. The genes are TRBV28 and TRBJ2-5, with D perhaps assigned TRBD1 or TRBD2 (5 bases each). Germline CDR1 is MDHEN and CDR2 is SYDVKM. V was pared by 6 bases and J by 4 bases, with 15 bases between. CDR3 length: 14 residues. CDR3 amino acids: CASSRPGTGETQYF. For the CDR3, the DNA is TGTGCCAGCAGCCGCCCCGGGACGGGAGAGACCCAGTACTTC.

This clonotype was detected ten times or more. The chain links TRBV6-1 to TRBJ1-1; no firm D call. The V gene's germline CDR1 is MNHNS and CDR2 SASEGT. V was pared by 6 bases and J by 2 bases, with 13 bases between. This CDR3 is 14 amino acids long. The CDR3 protein is CASSWERPNTEAFF. Here the CDR3 DNA reads TGTGCCAGCAGCTGGGAAAGGCCTAACACTGAAGCTTTCTTT.

V is TRBV20-1 and J is TRBJ2-1, with 7 nucleotides matching TRBD1. Germline V gives CDR1 DFQATT, CDR2 SNEGSKA (reference sequence). This CDR3 contains 15 residues. The junction had 9 bases not matched to a gene; V was cut back by 4 bases and J by 3 bases. Here the CDR3 DNA reads TGCAGTGCTATAGCTGGGACAGTTAACTACAATGAGCAGTTCTTC. Translation: CSAIAGTVNYNEQFF.

This clonotype showed up just a few times. The rearrangement joins TRBV5-5 to TRBJ2-6, with D perhaps TRBD1 (6 bases). V was cut by 3 bases and J by 2 bases, with 9 bases left in between. Per the germline V gene, CDR1 is SGHKS and CDR2 is YYEKEE (reference sequence). CDR3 length: 15 amino acids. CDR3 coding DNA: TGTGCCAGCAGCTACAACAGGGCTGGGGCCAACGTCCTGACTTTC. This gives the protein CASSYNRAGANVLTF.

This clonotype was detected a few times. The CDR3 region is CASSQSLSPDTQYF. The CDR3 nucleotides read TGTGCCAGCAGCCAGTCCCTCAGCCCAGATACGCAGTATTTT. The V and J genes are TRBV3-1 and TRBJ2-3; D not certain. This CDR3 contains 14 residues. The germline gives CDR1 LGHDT, CDR2 YNNKEL (reference sequence). Trimming removed 3 bases from V and 4 bases from J, with 11 bases in between.

This clonotype was detected ten times or more. This sequence joins TRBV5-1 and TRBJ2-3; the D is unclear. Germline values: CDR1 SGHRS, CDR2 YFSETQ. Trimming stripped 0 bases from V and 5 bases from J, with 7 bases between. CDR3 length equals 13 residues. The CDR3 loop reads CASSLGAGDTQYF. The CDR3 DNA reads as TGCGCCAGCAGCTTGGGGGCTGGAGATACGCAGTATTTT. Combining the CDR3 with reference TRBV5-1 and TRBJ2-3 gives the whole variable domain KAGVTQTPRYLIKTRGQQVTLSCSPISGHRSVSWYQQTPGQGLQFLFEYFSETQRNKGNFPGRFSGRQFSNSRSEMNVSTLELGDSALYLCASSLGAGDTQYFGPGTRLTVL.

J is TRBJ2-2 and V is TRBV12-3 or TRBV12-4, with a weak D call TRBD1 (5 bases). The germline V and J ends were trimmed by 4 bases and 3 bases, with 9 bases remaining between them. The CDR3 contains 14 residues. CDR3 sequence reads: CASSYRRDTGELFF. CDR3 sequence (DNA): TGTGCCAGCAGTTACAGGAGAGACACCGGGGAGCTGTTTTTT.

This clonotype has a count of ten or more. The chain couples TRBV20-1 to TRBJ2-6; TRBD2 matches at 7 bases. The CDR3 consists of 15 residues. Germline trimming cut 1 base from V and 2 bases from J; bases unmatched to any gene: 2. Germline assignment: CDR1 DFQATT and CDR2 SNEGSKA (reference sequence). Here the CDR3 reads CSARVGTTGANVLTF. As DNA, the CDR3 is TGCAGTGCTAGAGTGGGGACTACTGGGGCCAACGTCCTGACTTTC.

V is TRBV7-9 and J is TRBJ2-1; the D is unclear. The CDR3 extends over 12 amino acids. In germline, CDR1 is SEHNR, CDR2 FQNEAQ (reference sequence). The CDR3 here is CATGYSYNEQFF. The CDR3 DNA reads TGTGCTACCGGGTATTCCTACAATGAGCAGTTCTTC.

Many counts were recorded for this clonotype. The V and J genes are TRBV20-1 and TRBJ1-1; a possible D gene is TRBD1 (6 bases). The length of the CDR3 is 12 residues. Trimming took off 3 bases at V and 2 bases at J, with 7 bases between the two ends. Germline loops: CDR1 DFQATT, CDR2 SNEGSKA (reference sequence). The CDR3 sequence: CSASRGNTEAFF. The CDR3 DNA reads as TGCAGTGCTAGCAGGGGTAACACTGAAGCTTTCTTT.

The genes are TRBV10-3 and TRBJ2-3; D might be TRBD1 (5 bases). The germline V gene has CDR1 ENHRY and CDR2 SYGVKD. This CDR3 contains 13 residues. V dropped 8 bases and J dropped 5 bases, with 14 bases sitting between them. CDR3 amino acids: CAIAQGRGDTQYF. The CDR3 DNA follows: TGTGCCATCGCCCAGGGAAGAGGAGATACGCAGTATTTT.

The genes are TRBV6-1 and TRBJ2-7, with D possibly TRBD2 on 6 matching bases. The CDR3 contains 13 residues. CDR1 and CDR2 (germline): MNHNS, SASEGT. With 3 bases removed from V and 2 bases from J, the gap between germline ends came to 8 bases. DNA of the CDR3: TGTGCCAGCAGTGATGTAGCGGCCTACGAGCAGTACTTC. This codes for CASSDVAAYEQYF.

This chain uses TRBV5-1 with TRBJ1-3; 9 bases agree with TRBD1. The CDR3 has 15 amino acids. With V trimmed by 2 bases and J by 4 bases, 4 bases remained unmatched. Germline CDR1 reads SGHRS; CDR2 reads YFSETQ. The DNA of the CDR3 is TGCGCCAGCAGCTTACAGGGGGCGAGCGGAAACACCATATATTTT. It translates to CASSLQGASGNTIYF.

There are many counts of this clonotype. The V and J genes are TRBV20-1 and TRBJ2-3, with 13 bases aligning to TRBD2. Germline V gene data show CDR1 as DFQATT and CDR2 as SNEGSKA (reference sequence). Losses at the gene ends were 5 bases for V and 4 bases for J; bases not matched to a gene: 9. CDR3 size: 16 residues. The CDR3 sequence: CSAPPTSGRAADTQYF. CDR3 coding DNA: TGCAGTGCTCCCCCTACTAGCGGGAGGGCCGCAGATACGCAGTATTTT.

This clonotype came up many times. This sequence joins TRBV4-2 and TRBJ2-1; D remains unclear. CDR1 and CDR2 from the germline V gene are LGHNA and YNFKEQ. This CDR3 spans 16 amino acids. V lost 6 bases, J lost 6 bases, and 21 bases lay in between. CDR3 DNA: TGTGCCAGCAGATCACCCATCGGTAAATTCCCCAATGAGCAGTTCTTC. The encoded protein is CASRSPIGKFPNEQFF.

This clonotype was recorded many times. V gene TRBV20-1 combines with J gene TRBJ2-1; maybe TRBD2 (6 bases). This CDR3 comprises 13 residues. CDR1 is DFQATT, CDR2 SNEGSKA, per germline (reference sequence). The ends were cut back, 5 bases at V and 9 bases at J, with 17 bases in the middle. CDR3 residues: CSALYQTRGEQFF. CDR3 nucleotides: TGCAGTGCTCTATACCAGACTAGGGGTGAGCAGTTCTTC.

This clonotype occurred a few times. The V gene is TRBV5-1, the J gene TRBJ2-5; TRBD1 matches at 10 bases. The CDR3 consists of 15 residues. After removal of 4 bases from V and 5 bases from J, the junction contained 8 bases not matched to a gene. Germline loops: CDR1 SGHRS, CDR2 YFSETQ. CDR3 sequence reads: CASSPETGGDETQYF. CDR3 coding DNA: TGCGCCAGCAGCCCGGAGACAGGGGGCGATGAGACCCAGTACTTC.

Many counts were recorded for this clonotype. The V gene is TRBV20-1, the J gene TRBJ2-7; 7 bases match TRBD1. In germline, CDR1 is DFQATT, CDR2 SNEGSKA (reference sequence). The V gene end was trimmed by 4 bases and the J gene end by 2 bases; junction bases not matched to a gene: 5. The CDR3 covers 13 residues. The CDR3 protein is CSANRDRTYEQYF. For the CDR3, the DNA is TGCAGTGCTAACCGGGACAGAACCTACGAGCAGTACTTC.

This clonotype was seen a handful of times. This chain uses TRBV4-2 with TRBJ2-7; D not certain. CDR1 LGHNA and CDR2 YNFKEQ come from the germline V gene. CDR3 length: 13 residues. Trimming took 3 bases from V and 3 from J, leaving 9 bases between them. CDR3 nucleotides: TGTGCCAGCAGCCACGATTCAGACTACGAGCAGTACTTC. This encodes CASSHDSDYEQYF.

This clonotype was seen at least ten times. This chain connects TRBV11-2 to TRBJ2-1, with D possibly matching TRBD2 (6 bases). Looked up from germline, CDR1 is SGHAT and CDR2 is FQNNGV. Trimming shortened V by 3 bases and J by 7 bases, and 19 bases separated the two germline ends. The CDR3 has 16 residues. The CDR3 bases are TGTGCCAGCAGCTTTAGTGACGGGGGAGTCATGAATGAGCAGTTCTTC. It is translated as CASSFSDGGVMNEQFF.